Following are 21 T cell receptor beta chains from one sample sequenced in a study of cytomegalovirus exposure and HLA in healthy donors. Primers for the PCR totalled 60 Vbeta and 13 Jbeta. Here immunoSEQ multiplex PCR was the method, and the copy in TCRdb shows in-frame clones only, minus some. The table records some 150,000 clones, approximately 80% of them present only once. Sequenced: PBMCs. The receptors originated from a man between 18 and 35 years old in good health and CMV-seropositive.

V and J are TRBV11-2 and TRBJ1-6; 9 bases agree with TRBD1. In germline, CDR1 is SGHAT, CDR2 FQNNGV. The CDR3 loop spans 15 amino acids. The V and J ends lost 3 bases and 9 bases, in that order; junction bases with no gene match: 6. DNA of the CDR3: TGTGCCAGCAGCTTGAGGACAGGGGCCATTTCACCCCTCCACTTT. It translates to CASSLRTGAISPLHF.

This chain joins TRBV7-6 and TRBJ2-1; 11 nucleotides line up with TRBD2. With V trimmed by 5 bases and J by 5 bases, 8 bases remained unmatched. The CDR3 spans 16 residues. Germline loops: CDR1 SGHVS, CDR2 FNYEAQ. CDR3 DNA: TGTGCCAGCAGCGTCTTAGCGGGGGGGAAAAACAATGAGCAGTTCTTC. Residues: CASSVLAGGKNNEQFF. Full variable domain (outside the CDR3, taken from reference TRBV7-6 and TRBJ2-1): GAGVSQSPRYKVTKRGQDVALRCDPISGHVSLYWYRQALGQGPEFLTYFNYEAQQDKSGLPNDRFSAERPEGSISTLTIQRTEQRDSAMYRCASSVLAGGKNNEQFFGPGTRLTVL.

This chain joins TRBV18 and TRBJ1-3; the D gene is possibly TRBD1 (5 bases). This CDR3 has 13 residues. V lost 4 bases and J lost 3, with 7 bases in between. The V gene's germline CDR1 is KGHSH and CDR2 LQKENI. The CDR3 nucleotides are TGTGCCAGCTCACTCGGGGGTGGAAACACCATATATTTT. Residues: CASSLGGGNTIYF.

The V call is TRBV5-4, the J call TRBJ2-7, with 8 bases that match TRBD2. Germline values: CDR1 SGHNT, CDR2 YYREEE (reference sequence). V was clipped by 0 bases and J by 2 bases; unmatched bases: 13. The CDR3 covers 18 residues. CDR3 region: CASSLALGLAGTAYEQYF. The CDR3 DNA reads TGTGCCAGCAGCTTGGCGTTGGGGCTAGCGGGCACTGCCTACGAGCAGTACTTC.

The chain joins TRBV27 to TRBJ2-1; weak D call: TRBD1 (6 bases). This CDR3 region has 18 residues. The germline gives CDR1 MNHEY, CDR2 SMNVEV (reference sequence). V shed 5 bases and J shed 0 bases, with 20 bases lying between them. The CDR3 DNA follows: TGTGCCAGCAGTACACCCTTAAGGACAGTTAGCTCCTACAATGAGCAGTTCTTC. Translating gives CASSTPLRTVSSYNEQFF.

This clone occurred once. V and J are TRBV7-2 and TRBJ2-3, with 8 nucleotides matching TRBD2. The CDR3 contains 14 residues. V was clipped by 5 bases and J by 2 bases; unmatched bases: 3. CDR1 is SGHTA, CDR2 FQGNSA, per germline. As DNA, the CDR3 is TGTGCCAGCAGCCCCGGACTAGCCACAGATACGCAGTATTTT. It translates to CASSPGLATDTQYF.

The rearrangement joins TRBV5-4 to TRBJ1-4; D might be TRBD1 (6 bases). The germline V gene has CDR1 SGHNT and CDR2 YYREEE (reference sequence). The CDR3 extends over 16 amino acids. Trimming took 1 base from V and 10 from J, leaving 20 bases between them. The CDR3 DNA is TGTGCCAGCAGCTTGAGAACAGGACAGATTTTTGGAAAACTGTTTTTT. Amino acids: CASSLRTGQIFGKLFF.

This chain links TRBV6-1 with TRBJ2-3; 10 nucleotides agree with TRBD2. Looked up from germline, CDR1 is MNHNS and CDR2 is SASEGT. Unmatched junction bases numbered 4, after V lost 4 bases and J lost 3 bases. The length of the CDR3 is 15 residues. CDR3 region: CASSALAGSTDTQYF. The CDR3 DNA is TGTGCCAGCAGTGCACTAGCGGGGTCGACAGATACGCAGTATTTT.

The chain links TRBV7-9 to TRBJ2-5; 10 bases are a match to TRBD1. The end of the DNA fits TRBJ2-7 better, so the J call may be wrong. The germline gives CDR1 SEHNR, CDR2 FQNEAQ (reference sequence). The CDR3 has 14 residues. The CDR3, as DNA: TGTGCCAGCAGCTCCCGGGACAGGGGCTACGAGCAGTACTTC. Residues: CASSSRDRGYEQYF.

The chain employs TRBV9 and TRBJ2-5; no firm D call. The J call is uncertain, as TRBJ2-7 better fits the DNA end. Germline V gene data show CDR1 as SGDLS and CDR2 as YYNGEE. This CDR3 has 15 amino acids. This CDR3 reads CASSVGMGRRNEQYF. DNA of the CDR3: TGTGCCAGCAGCGTAGGTATGGGCCGCAGGAACGAGCAGTACTTC.

The rearrangement joins TRBV11-2 to TRBJ2-5; unclear D gene. The CDR3 contains 14 residues. The germline V and J ends were trimmed by 2 bases and 1 base, with 8 bases remaining between them. Germline V gene data show CDR1 as SGHAT and CDR2 as FQNNGV. The CDR3 DNA reads TGTGCCAGCAGCTTACAGTCCCTCCAAGAGACCCAGTACTTC. It specifies CASSLQSLQETQYF.

The chain is built from TRBV30 and TRBJ2-3; D is possibly TRBD1 (5 bases). V was shortened by 2 bases and J by 3 bases, with 12 bases between the two germline ends. CDR3 length: 14 amino acids. The germline gives CDR1 GTSNPN, CDR2 SVGIG (reference sequence). CDR3 amino acids: CAWSKGYGTDTQYF. In DNA, the CDR3 is TGTGCCTGGAGTAAGGGGTATGGGACAGATACGCAGTATTTT.

The rearrangement joins TRBV19 to TRBJ1-1; 7 bases are shared with TRBD1. Germline CDR1 reads LNHDA; CDR2 reads SQIVND (reference sequence). V lost 3 bases, J lost 8 bases, and 6 bases stayed unmatched. This CDR3 is built from 13 residues. Written as DNA, the CDR3 is TGTGCCAGTAGTATCGGGACAGATCTAGAAGCTTTCTTT. This sequence encodes CASSIGTDLEAFF.

This chain joins TRBV7-9 and TRBJ1-2, with a tentative D call TRBD1 (5 bases). The CDR3 sequence is 13 residues long. Between the trimmed V and J ends, which lost 5 bases and 2 bases, there was a span of 9 bases. CDR1 and CDR2 from the germline V gene are SEHNR and FQNEAQ (reference sequence). CDR3 in amino acids: CASSADMNYGYTF. CDR3 in DNA: TGTGCCAGCAGCGCGGACATGAACTATGGCTACACCTTC. Full variable domain (outside the CDR3, taken from reference TRBV7-9 and TRBJ1-2): DTGVSQNPRHKITKRGQNVTFRCDPISEHNRLYWYRQTLGQGPEFLTYFQNEAQLEKSRLLSDRFSAERPKGSFSTLEIQRTEQGDSAMYLCASSADMNYGYTFGSGTRLTVV.

This clone was counted a few times. The chain is built from TRBV13 and TRBJ2-6; TRBD2 matches 7 bases. Germline trimming cut 5 bases from V and 2 bases from J; bases unmatched to any gene: 9. The germline V gene has CDR1 PRHDT and CDR2 FYEKMQ (reference sequence). This CDR3 spans 17 amino acids. CDR3 amino acids: CASSNPRGSAGANVLTF. In nucleotides, the CDR3 is TGTGCCAGCAGCAACCCCCGCGGGAGCGCTGGGGCCAACGTCCTGACTTTC.

The CDR3 protein is CASSQDMYGYGYTF. CDR3 nucleotide sequence: TGTGCCAGCAGCCAAGATATGTACGGGTATGGCTACACCTTC. This chain uses TRBV14 with TRBJ1-2; the D is unclear. Germline V gene data show CDR1 as SGHDN and CDR2 as FVKESK. The CDR3 runs 14 residues. V dropped 0 bases and J dropped 5 bases, with 10 bases sitting between them.

This clone has just one count. The J gene is TRBJ2-7, the V gene TRBV10-3, with 9 bases aligning to TRBD2. The CDR3 consists of 14 residues. V lost 6 bases to trimming and J lost 4 bases; unmatched junction nucleotides: 7. The germline V gene encodes CDR1 ENHRY and CDR2 SYGVKD. CDR3 coding DNA: TGTGCCATCAGCCCATTAGCGGGGGAGTACGAGCAGTACTTC. Its protein product is CAISPLAGEYEQYF.

The J gene is TRBJ1-1, the V gene TRBV15, with a weak D call TRBD1 (5 bases). Germline values: CDR1 LNHNV, CDR2 YYDKDF (reference sequence). The CDR3 contains 15 residues. Trimming pared 5 bases from V and 1 base from J, leaving 14 bases between. CDR3 nucleotide sequence: TGTGCCACCAGCTCTCGGACAAGAAAGAACACTGAAGCTTTCTTT. Its protein product is CATSSRTRKNTEAFF.

The chain couples TRBV15 to TRBJ2-1; 9 bases fit TRBD2. Germline V gene lookup returns CDR1 LNHNV and CDR2 YYDKDF (reference sequence). The CDR3 consists of 15 residues. V was clipped by 0 bases and J by 10 bases; unmatched bases: 7. CDR3 sequence: CATSRERLAGREQFF. Here the CDR3 DNA reads TGTGCCACCAGCAGAGAAAGGCTAGCGGGAAGGGAGCAGTTCTTC.

V is TRBV2 and J is TRBJ1-6; TRBD1 aligns across 7 bases. This CDR3 comprises 17 residues. V lost 6 bases, J lost 8 bases, and 16 bases stayed unmatched. The germline gives CDR1 SNHLY, CDR2 FYNNEI. The CDR3 DNA sequence: TGTGCCAGCAGAGCCGACAGGGCTCGACTTCCGGATTCACCCCTCCACTTT. Protein: CASRADRARLPDSPLHF.

The rearrangement uses TRBV18 and TRBJ2-7; TRBD1 might be the D (6 bases). V lost 2 bases, J lost 3 bases, and 26 bases lay in between. Germline values: CDR1 KGHSH, CDR2 LQKENI. The CDR3 contains 19 residues. The CDR3 DNA sequence: TGTGCCAGCTCACCAAGTGGCCCTGGGACAAATCGTGGCCACTACGAGCAGTACTTC. Translation gives CASSPSGPGTNRGHYEQYF.